These 15 T cell receptor beta chains came from one sample sequenced in a study of Ad26.COV2.S vaccination and SARS-CoV-2 variants. Treatment given: about 20 received Ad26.COV2.S at low or high dose, single or two shots; several received placebo; per-sample allocation not given. The samples were gathered on day 63 after the first injection of vaccine or placebo. Clones were read by immunoSEQ multiplex PCR, and TCRdb kept only the in-frame ones, dropping some. The sample lists about 460,000 clones; 89% were seen once. This material consisted of peripheral blood, taken in a trial of Ad26.COV2.S vaccine versus placebo. Receptors were obtained from a person between 18 and 65 years old who received the Ad26.COV2.S COVID-19 vaccine or a placebo.

This clone is a singleton in its sample. The chain is built from TRBV6-5 and TRBJ1-6; weak D call: TRBD1 (6 bases). The CDR3 is 16 residues long. Germline lookup yields CDR1 MNHEY and CDR2 SVGAGI. Trimming stripped 2 bases from V and 9 bases from J, with 17 bases between. As DNA, the CDR3 is TGTGCCAGCAGTTACGAGGGCTACAGGGTCGGTTCACCCCTCCACTTT. It encodes CASSYEGYRVGSPLHF.

CDR3 sequence (DNA): TGTGCCAGCAGTGAGATCGGAGGCAATCAGCCCCAGCATTTT. Translating gives CASSEIGGNQPQHF. The chain joins TRBV6-1 to TRBJ1-5; D not resolved. CDR1 and CDR2 (germline): MNHNS, SASEGT. V lost 3 bases and J 2 bases, leaving 8 bases between the germline ends. There are 14 residues in the CDR3.

This clone was found a few times. The V and J genes are TRBV2 and TRBJ1-1; a possible D gene is TRBD1 (6 bases). The CDR3 covers 13 residues. V lost 5 bases and J 7 bases, leaving 14 bases between the germline ends. CDR1 is SNHLY, CDR2 FYNNEI, per germline. The CDR3 DNA follows: TGTGCCAGCAGTAACACAGGGCTGCATGAAGCTTTCTTT. The encoded protein is CASSNTGLHEAFF.

The chain joins TRBV27 to TRBJ1-2; 10 positions match TRBD1. J lost 4 bases, V lost 5 bases, and 4 bases had no gene match. This CDR3 is built from 14 residues. In germline, CDR1 is MNHEY, CDR2 SMNVEV (reference sequence). The CDR3 loop is CASSPGQGFYGYTF. The CDR3 DNA reads TGTGCCAGCAGTCCGGGACAGGGGTTCTATGGCTACACCTTC.

The genes are TRBV5-1 and TRBJ2-7; D unresolved. Trimming cost V 5 bases and J 2 bases, with 5 bases left between them. Per germline, CDR1 SGHRS and CDR2 YFSETQ. The CDR3 has 11 amino acids. CDR3 in amino acids: CASRSAYEQYF. The CDR3 DNA is TGCGCCAGCAGGTCTGCCTACGAGCAGTACTTC.

This sequence joins TRBV5-4 and TRBJ1-1; D not resolved. Deletions cut 4 bases from V and 4 bases from J, with 14 bases between. Germline values: CDR1 SGHNT, CDR2 YYREEE (reference sequence). This CDR3 contains 14 residues. CDR3 in amino acids: CASSPKDAATEAFF. CDR3 coding DNA: TGTGCCAGCAGCCCGAAGGACGCCGCCACTGAAGCTTTCTTT.

The sample holds one count of this clone. CDR3 in DNA: TGTGCCAGCAGCTTCACTAGCGGGCGCTCCTACGAGCAGTACTTC. Amino acid sequence: CASSFTSGRSYEQYF. The rearrangement uses TRBV5-4 and TRBJ2-7; the match to TRBD2 covers 9 bases. CDR3 length equals 15 residues. Germline V CDR1 and CDR2: SGHNT, YYREEE (reference sequence). Losses at the gene ends were 2 bases for V and 0 bases for J; bases not matched to a gene: 3.

The J gene is TRBJ2-2, the V gene TRBV7-9; tentative D call: TRBD1 (6 bases). V was pared by 5 bases and J by 0 bases, with 13 bases between. The CDR3 length is 16 residues. Looked up from germline, CDR1 is SEHNR and CDR2 is FQNEAQ (reference sequence). The CDR3 sequence is CASSPGAGANTGELFF. DNA of the CDR3: TGTGCCAGCAGCCCAGGGGCAGGGGCGAACACCGGGGAGCTGTTTTTT.

The chain links TRBV7-3 to TRBJ1-2; 9 bases are shared with TRBD1. The ends lost 5 bases at V and 9 bases at J; junction bases unmatched: 16. The CDR3 runs 16 residues. Germline assignment: CDR1 SGHTA and CDR2 FQGTGA. CDR3 coding DNA: TGTGCCAGCAGCCCGAGGGGAGGGACAGGGTCCCAGAGCTACACCTTC. Its translation: CASSPRGGTGSQSYTF.

V is TRBV27 and J is TRBJ2-7; D not resolved. V lost 3 bases to trimming and J lost 4 bases, with 13 bases between them. The CDR3 extends over 14 amino acids. Germline V lookup: CDR1 MNHEY, CDR2 SMNVEV (reference sequence). CDR3: CASSFVGPEYEQYF. The CDR3, as DNA: TGTGCCAGCAGTTTCGTCGGACCAGAGTACGAGCAGTACTTC.

V gene TRBV15 combines with J gene TRBJ2-5; 10 bases are shared with TRBD2. CDR1 is LNHNV and CDR2 is YYDKDF in the germline V gene (reference sequence). V was clipped by 5 bases and J by 5 bases; unmatched bases: 8. The CDR3 sequence is 15 residues long. The DNA for the CDR3 is TGTGCCACCAGCGAAAGCGGGAGGGCCGGTGAGACCCAGTACTTC. It encodes CATSESGRAGETQYF.

This chain connects TRBV28 to TRBJ1-3; TRBD1 might be the D (5 bases). Trimming removed 1 base from V and 5 bases from J, with 18 bases in between. This CDR3 contains 17 residues. CDR1 is MDHEN, CDR2 SYDVKM, per germline. The CDR3 here is CASSLSPGTRGRNTIYF. The DNA of the CDR3 is TGTGCCAGCAGTTTATCCCCAGGGACCCGCGGGAGAAACACCATATATTTT. Full variable domain (remainder filled in from reference TRBV28 and TRBJ1-3): DVKVTQSSRYLVKRTGEKVFLECVQDMDHENMFWYRQDPGLGLRLIYFSYDVKMKEKGDIPEGYSVSREKKERFSLILESASTNQTSMYLCASSLSPGTRGRNTIYFGEGSWLTVV.

The chain recombines TRBV6-6 with TRBJ2-2, with 11 bases identical to TRBD2. The CDR3 extends over 16 amino acids. J gave up 11 bases and V 2 bases, and 10 bases lay outside the gene matches. Germline CDR1 MNHNY, CDR2 SVGAGI (reference sequence). The CDR3 here is CASSYVTSGRLGELFF. The CDR3 nucleotides are TGTGCCAGCAGTTACGTAACTAGCGGGAGATTAGGAGAGCTGTTTTTT.

The CDR3 region is CASRGQIEAQETQYF. The CDR3 region has the DNA TGTGCCAGCAGGGGACAGATTGAGGCACAAGAGACCCAGTACTTC. This sequence joins TRBV2 and TRBJ2-5, with 7 bases fitting TRBD1. The germline gives CDR1 SNHLY, CDR2 FYNNEI. The CDR3 is made up of 15 amino acids. The V segment lost 6 bases and the J segment 2 bases; nucleotides outside the gene matches: 9.

A remark on this clone: Additional DNA sequences in this sample encode the identical CDR3. The rearrangement links TRBV19 to TRBJ2-7; 10 bases line up with TRBD2. The CDR3 consists of 15 residues. After removal of 3 bases from V and 2 bases from J, the junction contained 4 bases not matched to a gene. Germline CDR1 and CDR2: LNHDA and SQIVND (reference sequence). The CDR3 nucleotides are TGTGCCAGTAGTATCGGGCTAGCGGGAGCCTACGAGCAGTACTTC. Translating gives CASSIGLAGAYEQYF.